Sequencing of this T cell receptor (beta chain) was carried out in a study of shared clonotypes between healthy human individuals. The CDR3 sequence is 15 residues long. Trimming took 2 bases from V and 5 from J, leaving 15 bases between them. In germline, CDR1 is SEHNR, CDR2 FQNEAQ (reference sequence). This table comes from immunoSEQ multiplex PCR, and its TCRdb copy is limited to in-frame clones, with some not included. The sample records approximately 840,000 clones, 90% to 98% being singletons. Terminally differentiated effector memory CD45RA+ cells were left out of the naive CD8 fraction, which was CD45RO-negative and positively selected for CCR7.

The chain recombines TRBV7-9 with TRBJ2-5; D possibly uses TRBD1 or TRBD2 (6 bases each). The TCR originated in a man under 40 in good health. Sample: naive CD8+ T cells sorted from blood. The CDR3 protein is CASSLIQEGVETQYF. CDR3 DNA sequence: TGTGCCAGCAGCTTAATTCAGGAGGGGGTGGAGACCCAGTACTTC.